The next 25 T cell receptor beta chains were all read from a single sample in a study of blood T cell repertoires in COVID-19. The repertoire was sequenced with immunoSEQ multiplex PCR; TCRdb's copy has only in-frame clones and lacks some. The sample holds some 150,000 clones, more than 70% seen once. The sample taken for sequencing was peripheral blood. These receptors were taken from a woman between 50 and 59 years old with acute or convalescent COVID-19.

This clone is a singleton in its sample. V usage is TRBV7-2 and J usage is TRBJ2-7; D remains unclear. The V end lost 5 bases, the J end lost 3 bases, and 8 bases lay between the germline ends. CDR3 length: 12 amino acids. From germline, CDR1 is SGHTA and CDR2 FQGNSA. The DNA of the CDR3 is TGTGCCAGCAGCCCTCCGGGCTACGAGCAGTACTTC. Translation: CASSPPGYEQYF.

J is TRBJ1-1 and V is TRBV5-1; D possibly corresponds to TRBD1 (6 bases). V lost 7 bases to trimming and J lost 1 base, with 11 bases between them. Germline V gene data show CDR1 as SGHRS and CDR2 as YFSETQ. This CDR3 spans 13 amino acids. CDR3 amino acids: CASYQGGNTEAFF. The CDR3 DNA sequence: TGCGCCAGCTACCAAGGGGGGAACACTGAAGCTTTCTTT. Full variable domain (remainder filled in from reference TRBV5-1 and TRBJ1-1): KAGVTQTPRYLIKTRGQQVTLSCSPISGHRSVSWYQQTPGQGLQFLFEYFSETQRNKGNFPGRFSGRQFSNSRSEMNVSTLELGDSALYLCASYQGGNTEAFFGQGTRLTVV.

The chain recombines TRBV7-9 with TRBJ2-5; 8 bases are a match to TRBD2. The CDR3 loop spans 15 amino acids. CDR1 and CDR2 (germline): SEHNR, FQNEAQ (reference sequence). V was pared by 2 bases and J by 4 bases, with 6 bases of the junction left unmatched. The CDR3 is CASSLPLAERETQYF. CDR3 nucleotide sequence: TGTGCCAGCAGCTTACCACTAGCGGAGAGAGAGACCCAGTACTTC.

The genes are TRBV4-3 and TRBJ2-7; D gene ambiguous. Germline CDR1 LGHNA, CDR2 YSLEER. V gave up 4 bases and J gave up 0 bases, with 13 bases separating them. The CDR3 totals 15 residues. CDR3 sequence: CASSPASGYSYEQYF. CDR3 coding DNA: TGCGCCAGCAGCCCCGCATCCGGGTACTCCTACGAGCAGTACTTC.

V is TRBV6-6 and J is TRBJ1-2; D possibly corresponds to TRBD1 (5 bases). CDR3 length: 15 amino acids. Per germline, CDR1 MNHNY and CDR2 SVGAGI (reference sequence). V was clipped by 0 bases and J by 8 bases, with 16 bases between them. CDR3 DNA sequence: TGTGCCAGCAGTTACTCGTTTAAGGGGAATCTAGGCTACACCTTC. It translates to CASSYSFKGNLGYTF.

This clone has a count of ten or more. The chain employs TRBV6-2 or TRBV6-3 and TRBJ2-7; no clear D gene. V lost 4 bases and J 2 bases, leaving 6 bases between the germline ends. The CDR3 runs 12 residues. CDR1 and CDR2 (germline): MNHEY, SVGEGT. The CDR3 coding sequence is TGTGCCAGCAGTTTAAACACCTACGAGCAGTACTTC. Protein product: CASSLNTYEQYF.

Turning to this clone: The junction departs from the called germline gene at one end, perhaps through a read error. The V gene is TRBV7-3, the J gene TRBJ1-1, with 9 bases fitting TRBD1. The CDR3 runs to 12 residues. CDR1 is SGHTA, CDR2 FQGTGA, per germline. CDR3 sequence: CASSLTWTGVLF. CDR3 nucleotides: TGTGCCAGCAGCTTAACTTGGACAGGGGTTCTCTTT.

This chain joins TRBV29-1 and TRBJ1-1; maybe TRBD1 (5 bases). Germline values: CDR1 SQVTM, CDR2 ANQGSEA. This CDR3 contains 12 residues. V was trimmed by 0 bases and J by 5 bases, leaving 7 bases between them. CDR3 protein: CSVEDGGTEAFF. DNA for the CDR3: TGCAGCGTTGAAGATGGGGGGACTGAAGCTTTCTTT.

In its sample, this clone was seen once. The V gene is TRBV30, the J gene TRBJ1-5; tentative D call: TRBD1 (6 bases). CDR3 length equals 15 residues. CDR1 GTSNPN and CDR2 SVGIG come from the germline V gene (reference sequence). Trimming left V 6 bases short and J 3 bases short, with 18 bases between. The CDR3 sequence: CACRDRLRANQPQHF. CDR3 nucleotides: TGTGCCTGCAGAGACAGGTTACGGGCCAATCAGCCCCAGCATTTT.

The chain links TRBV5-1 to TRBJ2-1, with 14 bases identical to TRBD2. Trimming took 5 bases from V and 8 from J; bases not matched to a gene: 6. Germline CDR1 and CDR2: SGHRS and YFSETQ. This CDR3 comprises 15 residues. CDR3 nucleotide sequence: TGCGCCAGCAGTTGGGGGACTAGCGGGGGCGATGAGCAGTTCTTC. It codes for CASSWGTSGGDEQFF.

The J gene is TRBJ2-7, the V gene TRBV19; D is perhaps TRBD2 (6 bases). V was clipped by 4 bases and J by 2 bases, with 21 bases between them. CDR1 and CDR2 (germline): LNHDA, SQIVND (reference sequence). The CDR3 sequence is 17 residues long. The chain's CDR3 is CASSTSPWQGGTYEQYF. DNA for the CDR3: TGTGCCAGTAGTACCAGCCCTTGGCAGGGAGGCACCTACGAGCAGTACTTC.

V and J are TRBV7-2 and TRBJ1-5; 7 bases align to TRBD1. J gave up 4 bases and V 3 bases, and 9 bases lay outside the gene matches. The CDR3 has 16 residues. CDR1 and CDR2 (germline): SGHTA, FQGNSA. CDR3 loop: CASSFDRAVGNQPQHF. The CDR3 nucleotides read TGTGCCAGCAGCTTCGACAGGGCGGTTGGTAATCAGCCCCAGCATTTT. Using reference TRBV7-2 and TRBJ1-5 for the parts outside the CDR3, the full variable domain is GAGVSQSPSNKVTEKGKDVELRCDPISGHTALYWYRQSLGQGLEFLIYFQGNSAPDKSGLPSDRFSAERTGGSVSTLTIQRTQQEDSAVYLCASSFDRAVGNQPQHFGDGTRLSIL.

DNA for the CDR3: TGTGCCACCCATAGACCGGATAGCTCAGATACGCAGTATTTT. This translates into CATHRPDSSDTQYF. V usage is TRBV10-3 and J usage is TRBJ2-3; no clear D. Trimming shortened V by 10 bases and J by 4 bases, and 18 bases separated the two germline ends. Germline CDR1 is ENHRY and CDR2 is SYGVKD. This CDR3 spans 14 amino acids.

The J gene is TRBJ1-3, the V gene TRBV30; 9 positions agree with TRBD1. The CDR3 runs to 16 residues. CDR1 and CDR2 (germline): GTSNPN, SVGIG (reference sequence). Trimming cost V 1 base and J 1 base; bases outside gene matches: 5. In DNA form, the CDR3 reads TGTGCCTGGAGTGGAGGACAGGGGATTTCTGGAAACACCATATATTTT. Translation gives CAWSGGQGISGNTIYF.

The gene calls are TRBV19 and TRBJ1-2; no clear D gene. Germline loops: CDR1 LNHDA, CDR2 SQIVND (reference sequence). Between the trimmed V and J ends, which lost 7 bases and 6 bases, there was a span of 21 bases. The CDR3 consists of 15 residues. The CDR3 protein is CASMGDRERNDGYTF. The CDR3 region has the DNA TGTGCCAGTATGGGCGATAGGGAGAGGAACGATGGCTACACCTTC.

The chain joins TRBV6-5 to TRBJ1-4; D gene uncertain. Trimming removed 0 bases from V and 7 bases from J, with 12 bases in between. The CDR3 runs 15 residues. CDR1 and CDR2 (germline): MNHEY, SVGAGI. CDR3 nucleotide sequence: TGTGCCAGCAGTTACTCGGAGGGAGGAGGTGAAAAACTGTTTTTT. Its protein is CASSYSEGGGEKLFF.

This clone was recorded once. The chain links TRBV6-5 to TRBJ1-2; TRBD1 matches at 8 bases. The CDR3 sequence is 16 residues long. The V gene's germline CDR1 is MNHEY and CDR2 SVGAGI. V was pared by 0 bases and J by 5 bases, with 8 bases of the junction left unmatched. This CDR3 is CASSYSMWDRPYGYTF. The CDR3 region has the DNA TGTGCCAGCAGTTACTCGATGTGGGACAGGCCATATGGCTACACCTTC.

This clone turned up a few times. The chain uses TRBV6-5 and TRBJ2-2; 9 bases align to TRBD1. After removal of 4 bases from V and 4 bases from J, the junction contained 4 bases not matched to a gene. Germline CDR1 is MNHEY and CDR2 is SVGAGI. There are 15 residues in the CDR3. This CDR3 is CASSSTGGSTGELFF. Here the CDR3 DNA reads TGTGCCAGCAGTTCGACAGGGGGGAGCACCGGGGAGCTGTTTTTT.

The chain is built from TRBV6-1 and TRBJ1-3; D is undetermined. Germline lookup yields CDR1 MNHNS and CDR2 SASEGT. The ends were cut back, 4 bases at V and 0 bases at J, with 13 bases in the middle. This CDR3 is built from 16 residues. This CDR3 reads CASSVYRDASGNTIYF. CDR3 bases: TGTGCCAGCAGTGTCTACCGAGATGCCTCTGGAAACACCATATATTTT.

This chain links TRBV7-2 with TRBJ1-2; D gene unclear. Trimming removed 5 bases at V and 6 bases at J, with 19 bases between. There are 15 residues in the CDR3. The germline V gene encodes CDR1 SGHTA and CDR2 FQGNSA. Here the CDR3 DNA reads TGTGCCAGCAGCCTCCGACTCTCCGGGTTGGATGGCTACACCTTC. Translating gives CASSLRLSGLDGYTF.

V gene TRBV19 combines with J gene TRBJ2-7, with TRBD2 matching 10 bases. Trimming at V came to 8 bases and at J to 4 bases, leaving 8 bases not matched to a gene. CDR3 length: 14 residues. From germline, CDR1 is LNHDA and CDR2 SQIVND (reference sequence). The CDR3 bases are TGTGCCAGTCGTTTAAGCGGGGGGGAGTACGAGCAGTACTTC. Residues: CASRLSGGEYEQYF.

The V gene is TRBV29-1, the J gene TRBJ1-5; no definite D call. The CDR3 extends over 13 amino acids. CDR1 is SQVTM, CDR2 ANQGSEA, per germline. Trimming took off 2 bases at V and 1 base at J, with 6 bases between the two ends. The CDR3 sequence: CSVESGSNQPQHF. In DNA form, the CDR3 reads TGCAGCGTTGAATCCGGGAGCAATCAGCCCCAGCATTTT.

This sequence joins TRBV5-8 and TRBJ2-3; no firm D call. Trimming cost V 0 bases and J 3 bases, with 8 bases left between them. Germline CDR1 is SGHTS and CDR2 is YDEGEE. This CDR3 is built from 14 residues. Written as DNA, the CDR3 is TGTGCCAGCAGCTTGGACGGAGAAACAGATACGCAGTATTTT. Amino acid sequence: CASSLDGETDTQYF.

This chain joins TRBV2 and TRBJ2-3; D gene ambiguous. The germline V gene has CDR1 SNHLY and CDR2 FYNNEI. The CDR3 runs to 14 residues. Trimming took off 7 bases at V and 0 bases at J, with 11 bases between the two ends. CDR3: CASMLLTSTDTQYF. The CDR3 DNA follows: TGTGCCAGCATGCTACTAACCAGCACAGATACGCAGTATTTT.

Here the CDR3 reads CASSPSGVPDTQYF. CDR3 sequence (DNA): TGCGCCAGCAGCCCTTCGGGGGTTCCAGATACGCAGTATTTT. The chain joins TRBV5-1 to TRBJ2-3, with a possible D match to TRBD2 (6 bases). Deletions cut 4 bases from V and 4 bases from J, with 13 bases between. There are 14 residues in the CDR3. Germline CDR1 and CDR2: SGHRS and YFSETQ.